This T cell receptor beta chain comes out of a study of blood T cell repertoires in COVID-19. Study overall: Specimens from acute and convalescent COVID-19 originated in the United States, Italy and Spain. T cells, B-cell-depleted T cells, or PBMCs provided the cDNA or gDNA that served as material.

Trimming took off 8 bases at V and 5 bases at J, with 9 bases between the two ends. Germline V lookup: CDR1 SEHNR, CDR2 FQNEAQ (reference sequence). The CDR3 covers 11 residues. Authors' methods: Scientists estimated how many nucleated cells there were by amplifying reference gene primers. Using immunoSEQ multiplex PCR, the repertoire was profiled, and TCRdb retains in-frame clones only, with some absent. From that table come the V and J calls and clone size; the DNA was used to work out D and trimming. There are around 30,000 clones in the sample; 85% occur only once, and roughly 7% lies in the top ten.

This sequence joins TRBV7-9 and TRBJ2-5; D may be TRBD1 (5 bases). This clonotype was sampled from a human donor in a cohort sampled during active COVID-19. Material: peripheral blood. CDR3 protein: CASGAGETQYF. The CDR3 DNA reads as TGTGCCAGCGGGGCAGGGGAGACCCAGTACTTC.